Following are 26 T cell receptor beta chains from one sample sequenced in a study of blood T cell repertoires in COVID-19. TCRdb keeps only in-frame clones here, not all; method: immunoSEQ multiplex PCR. This table holds 52,000 or so clones, about nine tenths found once. The sequencing sample was made of peripheral blood. These receptors were collected from a woman in her seventies with active COVID-19.

This chain's CDR3 is CASGPTGSYNEQFF. Written as DNA, the CDR3 is TGTGCCAGCGGACCGACAGGGTCCTACAATGAGCAGTTCTTC. The chain combines TRBV7-9 with TRBJ2-1; TRBD1 matches 7 bases. The CDR3 totals 14 residues. V shed 8 bases, J shed 1 base, and the junction held 5 bases outside the gene matches. Germline V gene data show CDR1 as SEHNR and CDR2 as FQNEAQ (reference sequence).

The genes are TRBV12-3 or TRBV12-4 and TRBJ1-1; D is perhaps TRBD1 (6 bases). This CDR3 has 13 residues. V was shortened by 2 bases and J by 5 bases, with 9 bases between the two germline ends. CDR3 protein: CASSLFRGTEAFF. The CDR3 region has the DNA TGTGCCAGCAGTTTATTCAGGGGAACTGAAGCTTTCTTT.

As for this clone: Other DNA sequences within the sample encode an identical CDR3. CDR3 nucleotides: TGTGCCAGCAGTTTAGACTCATCCTACGAGCAGTACTTC. This codes for CASSLDSSYEQYF. The chain employs TRBV12-3 or TRBV12-4 and TRBJ2-7; D gene uncertain. This CDR3 is 13 amino acids long. The V end was cut by 1 base, the J end by 1 base, with 5 bases between.

This clone was counted a single time. V gene TRBV5-6 combines with J gene TRBJ1-2; D is uncertain. The germline V and J ends were trimmed by 1 base and 8 bases, with 6 bases remaining between them. Germline CDR1 and CDR2: SGHDT and YYEEEE. This CDR3 is 11 amino acids long. CDR3 bases: TGTGCCAGCAGCTTGTTCGCGGGCTACACCTTC. Amino acid sequence: CASSLFAGYTF.

The CDR3 nucleotides read TGTGCCAGCAGCCCTCGACAGGCAACGTACGAGCAGTACTTC. The encoded protein is CASSPRQATYEQYF. This sequence joins TRBV9 and TRBJ2-7, with D possibly being TRBD1 (6 bases). Germline V gene sequence: CDR1 SGDLS, CDR2 YYNGEE. The CDR3 runs to 14 residues. Trimming removed 4 bases at V and 4 bases at J, with 15 bases between.

The chain uses TRBV24-1 and TRBJ2-2, with D possibly matching TRBD2 (5 bases). V was clipped by 2 bases and J by 4 bases, with 7 bases between them. The CDR3 is made up of 14 amino acids. Germline assignment: CDR1 KGHDR and CDR2 SFDVKD. CDR3 nucleotide sequence: TGTGCCACCAGTGATTGGAGCGGCACCGGGGAGCTGTTTTTT. Amino acid sequence: CATSDWSGTGELFF.

V and J are TRBV14 and TRBJ2-7; the D gene is possibly TRBD2 (5 bases). The CDR3 is 16 amino acids. The germline gives CDR1 SGHDN, CDR2 FVKESK. V dropped 4 bases and J dropped 2 bases, with 18 bases sitting between them. CDR3 region: CASSRVFGLSAYEQYF. The CDR3 nucleotides read TGTGCCAGCAGCCGGGTATTTGGACTTTCTGCCTACGAGCAGTACTTC.

This sequence joins TRBV3-1 (or the pseudogene TRBV3-2) and TRBJ2-7; D gene unclear. The CDR3 runs 14 residues. Germline CDR1 is LGHDT and CDR2 is YNNKEL (reference sequence). V lost 1 base and J 2 bases, leaving 9 bases between the germline ends. The CDR3 loop reads CASSQGRYTYEQYF. The CDR3 bases are TGTGCCAGCAGCCAAGGCAGGTATACCTACGAGCAGTACTTC.

This sequence joins TRBV20-1 and TRBJ2-2; 10 bases match TRBD2. The trim removed 3 bases at V and 4 bases at J, leaving 2 bases unmatched. Germline V gives CDR1 DFQATT, CDR2 SNEGSKA (reference sequence). The CDR3 totals 14 residues. In nucleotides, the CDR3 is TGCAGTGCTAGTACTAGCGGGATCACCGGGGAGCTGTTTTTT. This codes for CSASTSGITGELFF.

This chain connects TRBV3-1 (or the pseudogene TRBV3-2) to TRBJ2-5; D is perhaps TRBD2 (5 bases). Between the trimmed V and J ends, which lost 4 bases and 4 bases, there was a span of 16 bases. The CDR3 sequence is 15 residues long. Germline CDR1 LGHDT, CDR2 YNNKEL (reference sequence). The CDR3 nucleotides are TGTGCCAGCAGCCCCTTTTCGGGATTACTAGAGACCCAGTACTTC. This codes for CASSPFSGLLETQYF.

This clone was seen more than once but under ten times. Other DNA variants within this sample encode the same CDR3. The genes are TRBV9 and TRBJ2-7, with 7 bases aligning to TRBD1. V dropped 3 bases and J dropped 6; count of bases not matched to a gene: 6. Germline V lookup: CDR1 SGDLS, CDR2 YYNGEE. The CDR3 length is 13 residues. CDR3 nucleotide sequence: TGTGCCAGCAGCGAGGGACAGCTCCGCGAGCAGTACTTC. Its translation is CASSEGQLREQYF.

The CDR3 region is CASSAGPRGNYGYTF. The CDR3 DNA is TGTGCCAGCAGCGCCGGGCCCAGGGGTAACTATGGCTACACCTTC. The chain recombines TRBV9 with TRBJ1-2; D perhaps matches TRBD1 (6 bases). Trimming cost V 3 bases and J 1 base, with 13 bases left between them. From germline, CDR1 is SGDLS and CDR2 YYNGEE. This CDR3 has 15 amino acids.

J is TRBJ2-7 and V is TRBV6-2 or TRBV6-3; D might be TRBD1 (5 bases). The V end lost 0 bases, the J end lost 5 bases, and 14 bases lay between the germline ends. This CDR3 region has 15 residues. The V gene's germline CDR1 is MNHEY and CDR2 SVGEGT. The CDR3 nucleotides are TGTGCCAGCAGTTACTCGAAAATCCAGGGTGACGAGCAGTACTTC. Translation: CASSYSKIQGDEQYF.

The chain carries TRBV5-1 and TRBJ1-5; a possible D gene is TRBD1 (5 bases). Germline CDR1 and CDR2: SGHRS and YFSETQ. The CDR3 runs 12 residues. Trimming took 4 bases from V and 11 from J, leaving 13 bases between them. The CDR3 DNA follows: TGCGCCAGCAGCCCCATGGGGGAGGCCCAGCATTTT. Its protein product is CASSPMGEAQHF.

For the CDR3, the DNA is TGTGCCAGTAGTATAGTTCGCGAGGGATGGGGCTACACCTTC. This encodes CASSIVREGWGYTF. This chain connects TRBV19 to TRBJ1-2, with D hard to call. This CDR3 region has 14 residues. In germline, CDR1 is LNHDA, CDR2 SQIVND (reference sequence). The V end lost 1 base, the J end lost 8 bases, and 14 bases lay between the germline ends.

The chain is built from TRBV18 and TRBJ2-2; TRBD2 matches at 9 bases. CDR3 length: 16 residues. Trimming at V came to 0 bases and at J to 5 bases, leaving 4 bases not matched to a gene. Germline CDR1 reads KGHSH; CDR2 reads LQKENI. This chain's CDR3 is CASSPPSLAGTGELFF. The CDR3 region has the DNA TGTGCCAGCTCACCACCTAGTCTAGCGGGGACCGGGGAGCTGTTTTTT.

The CDR3 is CASNPEGGQGEYYGYTF. CDR3 DNA: TGTGCCAGCAACCCGGAAGGCGGACAGGGGGAATACTATGGCTACACCTTC. This rearrangement joins TRBV5-8 to TRBJ1-2; TRBD1 aligns across 10 bases. Germline assignment: CDR1 SGHTS and CDR2 YDEGEE. J lost 3 bases, V lost 6 bases, and 14 bases had no gene match. This CDR3 is built from 17 residues.

The chain has TRBV3-1 (or the pseudogene TRBV3-2) and TRBJ2-2; 9 nucleotides align to TRBD2. The germline gives CDR1 LGHDT, CDR2 YNNKEL (reference sequence). The CDR3 sequence is 15 residues long. J was trimmed by 6 bases and V by 4 bases; bases with no gene match: 6. This CDR3 reads CASSRAGGLPGELFF. The CDR3 region has the DNA TGTGCCAGCAGCCGAGCGGGAGGCTTACCCGGGGAGCTGTTTTTT.

This sequence joins TRBV28 and TRBJ1-1; 9 bases fit TRBD1. The CDR3 spans 16 residues. Germline lookup yields CDR1 MDHEN and CDR2 SYDVKM. With 6 bases clipped from V and 7 bases from J, the junction kept 15 bases outside the gene matches. DNA of the CDR3: TGTGCCAGCAGGGAAGTGTGGGACAGGGTTGGGGGTGAAGCTTTCTTT. It codes for CASREVWDRVGGEAFF.

The V call is TRBV29-1, the J call TRBJ2-5, with TRBD1 identical over 8 bases. Looked up from germline, CDR1 is SQVTM and CDR2 is ANQGSEA. Losses at the gene ends were 5 bases for V and 5 bases for J; bases not matched to a gene: 7. There are 13 residues in the CDR3. Here the CDR3 reads CSVQSDRVETQYF. The CDR3 coding sequence is TGCAGCGTTCAGTCGGACAGGGTGGAGACCCAGTACTTC.

The rearrangement joins TRBV5-1 to TRBJ2-5, with 12 bases fitting TRBD2. The CDR3 runs 15 residues. Per germline, CDR1 SGHRS and CDR2 YFSETQ. V shed 2 bases, J shed 5 bases, and the junction held 4 bases outside the gene matches. The CDR3 region has the DNA TGCGCCAGCAGCTTAGTCGGACTAGCGGGGGAGACCCAGTACTTC. This translates into CASSLVGLAGETQYF.

The rearrangement uses TRBV27 and TRBJ2-7, with TRBD1 matching 11 bases. The CDR3 is made up of 14 amino acids. V lost 4 bases and J lost 5; bases outside the gene matches: 4. From germline, CDR1 is MNHEY and CDR2 SMNVEV (reference sequence). The CDR3 region is CASSSGQGVHEQYF. The CDR3 DNA reads TGTGCCAGCAGTTCGGGACAGGGGGTCCACGAGCAGTACTTC.

This clone came up once. The chain combines TRBV4-1 with TRBJ1-2; D remains unclear. The V gene lost 1 base and the J gene lost 0 bases, with 9 bases spanning the gap. CDR3 length: 15 amino acids. Germline V CDR1 and CDR2: MGHRA, YSYEKL. CDR3 loop: CASSQAQVANYGYTF. CDR3 coding DNA: TGCGCCAGCAGCCAAGCCCAAGTAGCTAACTATGGCTACACCTTC.

The chain uses TRBV5-1 and TRBJ1-6; a possible D gene is TRBD1 (6 bases). The CDR3 runs 16 residues. Germline CDR1 is SGHRS and CDR2 is YFSETQ. The V and J ends lost 5 bases and 0 bases respectively, with 12 bases between them. The CDR3 nucleotides are TGCGCCAGCAGGCATACGGACAGCTCCTATAATTCACCCCTCCACTTT. Residues: CASRHTDSSYNSPLHF.

The chain uses TRBV28 and TRBJ1-2; perhaps TRBD1 as D (6 bases). Germline V CDR1 and CDR2: MDHEN, SYDVKM. Trimming stripped 4 bases from V and 8 bases from J, with 17 bases between. CDR3 size: 14 residues. Here the CDR3 reads CASSYRTANGGYTF. The DNA for the CDR3 is TGTGCCAGCAGTTACAGGACAGCGAACGGCGGCTACACCTTC.

The chain recombines TRBV3-1 (or the pseudogene TRBV3-2) with TRBJ2-3; D is possibly TRBD2 (7 bases). The CDR3 has 15 residues. The germline V gene has CDR1 LGHDT and CDR2 YNNKEL (reference sequence). V lost 2 bases, J lost 4 bases, and 13 bases lay in between. The CDR3 here is CASSQRLGGPDTQYF. The CDR3 DNA reads as TGTGCCAGCAGCCAACGGTTGGGGGGGCCAGATACGCAGTATTTT.